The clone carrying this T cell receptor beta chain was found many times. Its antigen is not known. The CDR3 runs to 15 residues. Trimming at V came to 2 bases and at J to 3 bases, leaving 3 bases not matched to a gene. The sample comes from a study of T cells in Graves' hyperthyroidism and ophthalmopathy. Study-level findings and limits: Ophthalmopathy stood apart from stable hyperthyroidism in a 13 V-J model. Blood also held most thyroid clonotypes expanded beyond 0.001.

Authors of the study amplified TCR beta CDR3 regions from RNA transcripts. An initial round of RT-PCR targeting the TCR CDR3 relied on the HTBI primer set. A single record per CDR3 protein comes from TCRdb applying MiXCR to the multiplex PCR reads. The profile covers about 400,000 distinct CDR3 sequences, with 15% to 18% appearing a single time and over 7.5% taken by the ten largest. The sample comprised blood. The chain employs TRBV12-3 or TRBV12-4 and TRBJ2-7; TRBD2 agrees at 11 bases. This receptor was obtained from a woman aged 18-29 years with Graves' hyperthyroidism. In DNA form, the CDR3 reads TGTGCCAGCAGTTTACCGACTAGCGGGGTCTACGAGCAGTACTTC. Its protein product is CASSLPTSGVYEQYF.